This record looks at one T cell receptor beta chain sequence and its context. The antigen remains unidentified. The data were obtained in a study of T cells in Graves' hyperthyroidism and ophthalmopathy. Diagnosis of hyperthyroidism was new in patients aged 18 to 65, and its duration was under 2 months. Amplification of TCR beta CDR3 regions used RNA as the template. Carried out on the TCR CDR3, a first-round RT-PCR used the HTBI primer set. TCRdb re-called the multiplex PCR reads through MiXCR, storing one row per CDR3 protein. This sample has about 300,000 distinct CDR3 sequences, with 16% found just once. Study-wide results and limits: Also found in blood were most expanded thyroid clonotypes above 0.001. By a 13 V-J model, ophthalmopathy was set apart from stable hyperthyroidism.

Germline CDR1 and CDR2: SEHNR and FQNEAQ (reference sequence). Germline trimming cut 3 bases from V and 1 base from J; bases unmatched to any gene: 6. This CDR3 has 17 residues. The chain joins TRBV7-9 to TRBJ1-2; 12 bases map to TRBD1. The TCR originated in a man aged 25-45 years with Graves' hyperthyroidism. The sequenced sample consisted of blood. The CDR3 reads CASSFSRDRGLNYGYTF. The CDR3 DNA reads as TGTGCCAGCAGCTTTAGCCGGGACAGGGGGCTTAACTATGGCTACACCTTC. Variable domain in full (rest from reference TRBV7-9 and TRBJ1-2): DTGVSQNPRHKITKRGQNVTFRCDPISEHNRLYWYRQTLGQGPEFLTYFQNEAQLEKSRLLSDRFSAERPKGSFSTLEIQRTEQGDSAMYLCASSFSRDRGLNYGYTFGSGTRLTVV.